This TCR beta chain originates from a study of blood T cell repertoires in COVID-19. The germline V gene has CDR1 SGHRS and CDR2 YFSETQ. The CDR3 length is 15 residues. Trimming shortened V by 2 bases and J by 0 bases, and 10 bases separated the two germline ends. TCRdb's table, derived via immunoSEQ multiplex PCR, lists solely in-frame clones and lacks some. Of about 95,000 clones listed, approximately 84% were seen once; the top ten hold approximately 24%. This receptor was identified in a human donor in a cohort sampled during active COVID-19. Sequences were obtained from peripheral blood. The rearrangement joins TRBV5-1 to TRBJ2-3, with D possibly being TRBD2 (6 bases). The CDR3 reads CASSFGGSSTDTQYF. In DNA, the CDR3 is TGCGCCAGCAGCTTCGGGGGATCTAGCACAGATACGCAGTATTTT.